The 23 T cell receptor beta chains in this list originate from one sample, sequenced in a study of T-cell memory formation after mild COVID-19. TCRdb itself ran the 5' RACE reads through MiXCR, one entry per CDR3 protein. The sample contains some 300,000 distinct CDR3 sequences, less than 25% of which appear only once. What was sequenced was PBMCs or a T cell subset sorted from them (not recorded which). All receptors derive from a man between 18 and 29 years old who had mild COVID-19 (a few samples of this study predate the infection). Cell type and time point are not known.

This chain connects TRBV24-1 to TRBJ2-3; TRBD2 is a possible D gene (7 bases). V lost 4 bases to trimming and J lost 6 bases, with 16 bases between them. Germline lookup yields CDR1 KGHDR and CDR2 SFDVKD. There are 15 residues in the CDR3. The CDR3 is CATSESGGAGDTQYF. CDR3 coding DNA: TGTGCCACCAGTGAAAGTGGGGGGGCCGGGGATACGCAGTATTTT.

V is TRBV12-3 or TRBV12-4 and J is TRBJ2-5; unclear D gene. Trimming shortened V by 8 bases and J by 1 base, and 11 bases separated the two germline ends. This CDR3 is 13 amino acids long. The CDR3 DNA reads as TGTGCCAGCTGGCGTGGGCCCCAAGAGACCCAGTACTTC. Protein sequence: CASWRGPQETQYF.

The chain combines TRBV7-2 with TRBJ2-1; a possible D gene is TRBD1 (6 bases). Trimming removed 6 bases from V and 4 bases from J, with 13 bases in between. The CDR3 runs to 14 residues. Germline V CDR1 and CDR2: SGHTA, FQGNSA. CDR3 protein: CASSSDSRYNEQFF. CDR3 DNA: TGTGCCAGCAGTTCGGACAGTAGATACAATGAGCAGTTCTTC.

DNA of the CDR3: TGCGCCAGCAAGGGGGCCCCTACCTACAATGAGCAGTTCTTC. As protein: CASKGAPTYNEQFF. The genes are TRBV5-1 and TRBJ2-1; 7 nucleotides align to TRBD1. The germline gives CDR1 SGHRS, CDR2 YFSETQ. The J segment lost 2 bases and the V segment lost 6 bases, leaving 5 bases of the junction unmatched. The CDR3 is 14 residues long.

The chain couples TRBV7-8 to TRBJ2-4, with D hard to call. The germline gives CDR1 SGHVS, CDR2 FQNEAQ. The CDR3 has 14 amino acids. Trimming removed 5 bases from V and 4 bases from J, with 12 bases in between. CDR3 sequence reads: CASSRGLGKNIQYF. In nucleotides, the CDR3 is TGTGCCAGCAGCCGTGGGCTGGGTAAAAACATTCAGTACTTC.

The chain carries TRBV7-9 and TRBJ1-5, with TRBD1 as a possible D gene (5 bases). Germline V lookup: CDR1 SEHNR, CDR2 FQNEAQ (reference sequence). The CDR3 contains 13 residues. V gave up 2 bases and J gave up 9 bases, with 11 bases separating them. The DNA of the CDR3 is TGTGCCAGCAGCTTAAGGGGCGGTCCGCCCCAGCATTTT. Protein product: CASSLRGGPPQHF.

This clonotype was found a few times. V is TRBV7-9 and J is TRBJ1-6; D call uncertain. CDR1 is SEHNR and CDR2 is FQNEAQ in the germline V gene (reference sequence). The CDR3 is 14 amino acids. The V and J ends lost 3 bases and 10 bases respectively, with 13 bases between them. The CDR3 loop is CASSFDGLFSPLHF. In DNA form, the CDR3 reads TGTGCCAGCAGCTTCGATGGACTCTTCTCACCCCTCCACTTT.

The chain is built from TRBV6-5 and TRBJ1-6; D remains unclear. CDR1 is MNHEY and CDR2 is SVGAGI in the germline V gene. The CDR3 length is 15 residues. Trimming took 0 bases from V and 10 from J, leaving 13 bases between them. CDR3 sequence (DNA): TGTGCCAGCAGTTACTCGAAGGTCAAAAGATCACCCCTCCACTTT. This sequence encodes CASSYSKVKRSPLHF.

A note on this clonotype: It may be a read error: a sequence one base away is much more abundant. The CDR3 here is CSSSLGANSPQFF. The CDR3, as DNA: TGCTCCAGCAGCTTGGGGGCCAACAGCCCTCAGTTCTTC. This rearrangement joins TRBV5-1 to TRBJ2-1; weak D call: TRBD1 (6 bases). The germline V gene encodes CDR1 SGHRS and CDR2 YFSETQ. The CDR3 runs 13 residues.

The chain uses TRBV5-1 and TRBJ1-2; 9 nucleotides align to TRBD1. There are 15 residues in the CDR3. Germline-derived CDR1 and CDR2 are SGHRS and YFSETQ. V gave up 4 bases and J gave up 4 bases; unmatched junction bases: 8. CDR3 region: CASSLDRGLSYGYTF. CDR3 bases: TGCGCCAGCAGCCTGGACAGGGGTCTCTCCTATGGCTACACCTTC.

J is TRBJ1-1 and V is TRBV20-1; the D is unclear. V was trimmed by 7 bases and J by 1 base, leaving 16 bases between them. CDR1 DFQATT and CDR2 SNEGSKA come from the germline V gene (reference sequence). This CDR3 spans 14 amino acids. Here the CDR3 DNA reads TGCAGTGTTAGTCGGGCTGGCCCGAACACTGAAGCTTTCTTT. Translated: CSVSRAGPNTEAFF.

There are many counts of this clonotype. This may arise from a read error, as a much more abundant clone is one base away. The chain links TRBV5-1 to TRBJ2-5; no firm D call. CDR1 and CDR2 (germline): SGHRS, YFSETQ. This CDR3 contains 11 residues. V was clipped by 0 bases and J by 7 bases, with 4 bases between them. Here the CDR3 DNA reads TGCGCCAGCAGCTTGGAAGGGACCCAGTACTTC. This gives the protein CASSLEGTQYF.

This clonotype has only a few counts. The J gene is TRBJ1-1, the V gene TRBV7-2; D is undetermined. Trimming took 4 bases from V and 4 from J, leaving 10 bases between them. This CDR3 region has 13 residues. CDR1 and CDR2 (germline): SGHTA, FQGNSA. CDR3 residues: CASSSRWVTEAFF. CDR3 sequence (DNA): TGTGCCAGCAGCTCGCGTTGGGTCACTGAAGCTTTCTTT.

This chain links TRBV28 with TRBJ2-5; 10 bases line up with TRBD1. Germline CDR1 reads MDHEN; CDR2 reads SYDVKM. V shed 5 bases and J 4 bases; nucleotides not matched to a gene: 7. This CDR3 contains 15 residues. Here the CDR3 reads CASSRQGAGGETQYF. The CDR3 DNA sequence: TGTGCCAGCAGTAGACAGGGGGCGGGTGGAGAGACCCAGTACTTC. The full variable domain, in which reference TRBV28 and TRBJ2-5 provide the parts outside the CDR3, is DVKVTQSSRYLVKRTGEKVFLECVQDMDHENMFWYRQDPGLGLRLIYFSYDVKMKEKGDIPEGYSVSREKKERFSLILESASTNQTSMYLCASSRQGAGGETQYFGPGTRLLVL.

This clonotype was counted between two and nine times. The chain couples TRBV4-3 to TRBJ2-7; TRBD2 agrees at 12 bases. This CDR3 spans 17 amino acids. Germline V CDR1 and CDR2: LGHNA, YSLEER. With 4 bases clipped from V and 6 bases from J, the junction kept 13 bases outside the gene matches. The CDR3 sequence is CASSRSTSGGSEPEQYV. DNA of the CDR3: TGCGCCAGCAGCCGGTCCACTAGCGGGGGGTCAGAGCCCGAGCAGTACGTC.

This clonotype occurred many times. As DNA, the CDR3 is TGCGCCAGCAGCCAAGAAATCGGTTCACCCCTCCACTTT. As protein: CASSQEIGSPLHF. The chain combines TRBV4-3 with TRBJ1-6; D ambiguous. The CDR3 spans 13 residues. Germline V gene data show CDR1 as LGHNA and CDR2 as YSLEER. The V gene lost 0 bases and the J gene lost 9 bases, with 6 bases spanning the gap.

This chain joins TRBV6-2 or TRBV6-3 and TRBJ2-1; 8 positions agree with TRBD2. The CDR3 contains 16 residues. Looked up from germline, CDR1 is MNHEY and CDR2 is SVGEGT. V lost 5 bases and J lost 2; bases outside the gene matches: 8. Here the CDR3 DNA reads TGTGCCAGCAGTCGACTGACGGGGGGGCCCTACAATGAGCAGTTCTTC. Residues: CASSRLTGGPYNEQFF.

A few counts support this clonotype. The chain is built from TRBV12-3 or TRBV12-4 and TRBJ1-5; D may be TRBD1 (6 bases). CDR3 length: 13 amino acids. V was trimmed by 6 bases and J by 2 bases, leaving 8 bases between them. The CDR3 is CASRQGGNQPQHF. The CDR3 nucleotides read TGTGCCAGCAGACAGGGAGGCAATCAGCCCCAGCATTTT.

This chain connects TRBV11-2 to TRBJ1-6, with D perhaps matching TRBD1 (6 bases). V lost 5 bases and J 9 bases, leaving 20 bases between the germline ends. The CDR3 consists of 16 residues. Germline V gives CDR1 SGHAT, CDR2 FQNNGV. The CDR3 loop is CASSRTRGRSGSPLHF. In nucleotides, the CDR3 is TGTGCCAGCAGCCGGACCCGGGGGCGCAGTGGTTCACCCCTCCACTTT. Filled out from reference TRBV11-2 and TRBJ1-6, the complete variable domain reads EAGVAQSPRYKIIEKRQSVAFWCNPISGHATLYWYQQILGQGPKLLIQFQNNGVVDDSQLPKDRFSAERLKGVDSTLKIQPAKLEDSAVYLCASSRTRGRSGSPLHFGNGTRLTVT.

This clonotype was seen only a few times. V gene TRBV24-1 combines with J gene TRBJ2-1; 11 bases are a match to TRBD1. This CDR3 has 15 residues. Germline values: CDR1 KGHDR, CDR2 SFDVKD. J gave up 5 bases and V 4 bases, and 3 bases lay outside the gene matches. This chain's CDR3 is CATSDPGQGDNEQFF. CDR3 nucleotide sequence: TGTGCCACCAGTGACCCGGGACAGGGGGACAATGAGCAGTTCTTC.

The rearrangement joins TRBV28 to TRBJ2-7, with 10 bases lining up with TRBD2. The J segment lost 1 base and the V segment lost 6 bases, leaving 3 bases of the junction unmatched. The CDR3 spans 14 residues. Germline CDR1 is MDHEN and CDR2 is SYDVKM. The CDR3 nucleotides read TGTGCCAGCAGAGCGGGGGGGAGGTCCTACGAGCAGTACGTC. Translating gives CASRAGGRSYEQYV.

The genes are TRBV20-1 and TRBJ2-7; D not certain. Trimming stripped 0 bases from V and 0 bases from J, with 12 bases between. The CDR3 totals 15 residues. In germline, CDR1 is DFQATT, CDR2 SNEGSKA (reference sequence). CDR3 sequence (DNA): TGCAGTGCTAGAGAGGCGACAACCCCCTCCTACGAGCAGTACTTC. Its protein product is CSAREATTPSYEQYF.

This clonotype came up once. V usage is TRBV30 and J usage is TRBJ2-7; no definite D call. Trimming left V 4 bases short and J 2 bases short, with 9 bases between. CDR1 and CDR2 (germline): GTSNPN, SVGIG (reference sequence). The CDR3 sequence is 12 residues long. The CDR3, as DNA: TGTGCCTGGACCACCGAGGCCTACGAGCAGTACTTC. Translating gives CAWTTEAYEQYF.